This section outlines one T cell receptor (beta chain) sequence together with its context. Its antigen is undetermined. 60 Vbeta and 13 Jbeta primers were used in PCR. The repertoire was sequenced with immunoSEQ multiplex PCR; TCRdb's copy has only in-frame clones and lacks some. The sample consists of 100,000 to 120,000 clones, approximately 80% of them appearing once. These data come from a study of cytomegalovirus exposure and HLA in healthy donors. Notes on the study in general: A link between a missense DCLRE1C variant and TCR beta V- and J-gene trimming emerged from a later analysis.

Trimming pared 1 base from V and 1 base from J, leaving 10 bases between. The CDR3 has 15 amino acids. In germline, CDR1 is PRHDT, CDR2 FYEKMQ (reference sequence). Source material: PBMCs. This chain uses TRBV13 with TRBJ1-1; weak D call: TRBD1 (5 bases). The origin of this receptor is a man aged 25 to 40 in good health and CMV-seropositive. CDR3 sequence reads: CASSLVTVTNTEAFF. The CDR3 nucleotides read TGTGCCAGCAGCTTAGTGACAGTAACGAACACTGAAGCTTTCTTT.